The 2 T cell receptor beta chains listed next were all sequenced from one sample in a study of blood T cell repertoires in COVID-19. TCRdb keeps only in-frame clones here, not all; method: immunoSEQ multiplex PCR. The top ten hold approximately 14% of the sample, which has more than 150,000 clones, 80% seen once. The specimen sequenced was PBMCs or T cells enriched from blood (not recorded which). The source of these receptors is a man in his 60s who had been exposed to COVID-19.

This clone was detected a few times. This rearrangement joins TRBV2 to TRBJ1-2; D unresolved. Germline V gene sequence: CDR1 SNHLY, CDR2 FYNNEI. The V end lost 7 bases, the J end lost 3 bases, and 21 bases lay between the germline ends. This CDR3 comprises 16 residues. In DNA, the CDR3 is TGTGCCAGCATCCCGGCGGGTATTTTGGGTGACTATGGCTACACCTTC. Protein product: CASIPAGILGDYGYTF.

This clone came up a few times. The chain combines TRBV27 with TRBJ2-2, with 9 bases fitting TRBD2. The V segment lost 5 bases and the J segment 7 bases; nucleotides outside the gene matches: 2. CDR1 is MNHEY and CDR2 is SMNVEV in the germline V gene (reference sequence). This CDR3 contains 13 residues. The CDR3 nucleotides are TGTGCCAGCAGTCTAGCGGGAATCGGGGAGCTGTTTTTT. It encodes CASSLAGIGELFF.